A single sample gave rise to the 10 T cell receptor beta chains below, sequenced in a study of blood T cell repertoires in COVID-19. This table comes from immunoSEQ multiplex PCR, and its TCRdb copy is limited to in-frame clones, with some not included. This sample has just over 300,000 clones; roughly 90% occur once, and the top ten carry around a tenth. Sequenced sample: PBMCs or T cells enriched from blood (not recorded which). These receptor sequences come from a woman aged 40 to 55 who had recovered from COVID-19.

This clone was counted a few times. The chain has TRBV7-9 and TRBJ1-5; 9 bases are shared with TRBD1. CDR1 and CDR2 (germline): SEHNR, FQNEAQ (reference sequence). There are 16 residues in the CDR3. V was pared by 3 bases and J by 2 bases, with 5 bases of the junction left unmatched. CDR3 in DNA: TGTGCCAGCAGCTTTGGTTGGGACAGGGGCAATCAGCCCCAGCATTTT. Protein sequence: CASSFGWDRGNQPQHF.

The chain uses TRBV24-1 and TRBJ1-5; TRBD1 might be the D (6 bases). This CDR3 is 19 amino acids long. The V and J ends lost 1 base and 2 bases respectively, with 20 bases between them. The germline gives CDR1 KGHDR, CDR2 SFDVKD. CDR3 sequence reads: CATSDFGGAAILGNQPQHF. The CDR3 nucleotides are TGTGCCACCAGTGATTTTGGGGGGGCGGCTATATTGGGCAATCAGCCCCAGCATTTT.

This rearrangement joins TRBV7-9 to TRBJ2-7, with D possibly matching TRBD1 (7 bases). Germline CDR1 SEHNR, CDR2 FQNEAQ (reference sequence). The CDR3 consists of 18 residues. V was clipped by 0 bases and J by 0 bases, with 18 bases between them. The chain's CDR3 is CASSLARDSPLSSYEQYF. DNA for the CDR3: TGTGCCAGCAGCTTAGCGCGGGACAGCCCTCTAAGCTCCTACGAGCAGTACTTC. Drawing the rest from reference TRBV7-9 and TRBJ2-7, the complete variable domain is DTGVSQNPRHKITKRGQNVTFRCDPISEHNRLYWYRQTLGQGPEFLTYFQNEAQLEKSRLLSDRFSAERPKGSFSTLEIQRTEQGDSAMYLCASSLARDSPLSSYEQYFGPGTRLTVT.

The CDR3: CASSPGTGGLGQYF. CDR3 sequence (DNA): TGCGCCAGCAGTCCCGGGACAGGGGGCTTGGGACAGTACTTC. This sequence joins TRBV5-1 and TRBJ2-7; TRBD1 aligns across 12 bases. This CDR3 spans 14 amino acids. Germline loops: CDR1 SGHRS, CDR2 YFSETQ. Trimming removed 5 bases from V and 10 bases from J; junction bases left unmatched: 10.

This sequence joins TRBV30 and TRBJ2-7; D possibly corresponds to TRBD2 (6 bases). CDR1 and CDR2 (germline): GTSNPN, SVGIG (reference sequence). Trimming stripped 3 bases from V and 2 bases from J, with 14 bases between. The CDR3 extends over 14 amino acids. The CDR3 DNA is TGTGCCTGGAGGAGTAGGGGAGGTGCCTACGAGCAGTACTTC. The encoded protein is CAWRSRGGAYEQYF.

The rearrangement uses TRBV4-2 and TRBJ1-3, with 7 positions matching TRBD1. Germline trimming cut 2 bases from V and 3 bases from J; bases unmatched to any gene: 10. CDR3 length equals 17 residues. The germline gives CDR1 LGHNA, CDR2 YNFKEQ. This CDR3 reads CASSQLTGVNLGNTIYF. CDR3 in DNA: TGTGCCAGCAGCCAATTAACAGGGGTAAACCTTGGAAACACCATATATTTT.

This chain connects TRBV20-1 to TRBJ2-7, with D uncertain. Trimming shortened V by 4 bases and J by 5 bases, and 9 bases separated the two germline ends. This CDR3 is 11 amino acids long. Germline CDR1 DFQATT, CDR2 SNEGSKA (reference sequence). The CDR3 nucleotides read TGCAGTGCTAATACACAGCACGAGCAGTACTTC. The encoded protein is CSANTQHEQYF.

This clone was seen once. The chain couples TRBV7-8 to TRBJ2-7; D perhaps matches TRBD2 (5 bases). The CDR3 consists of 17 residues. Germline CDR1 SGHVS, CDR2 FQNEAQ. V lost 5 bases, J lost 0 bases, and 20 bases lay in between. DNA for the CDR3: TGTGCCAGCAGCCCCCAGAGGCGAGAGGAGGACTCCTACGAGCAGTACTTC. The encoded protein is CASSPQRREEDSYEQYF.

The chain combines TRBV5-4 with TRBJ2-7; TRBD1 agrees at 8 bases. This CDR3 comprises 12 residues. V was pared by 4 bases and J by 6 bases, with 3 bases of the junction left unmatched. Germline V gene sequence: CDR1 SGHNT, CDR2 YYREEE (reference sequence). This CDR3 reads CASSLTGGEQYF. For the CDR3, the DNA is TGTGCCAGCAGCCTCACAGGGGGCGAGCAGTACTTC. Full variable domain (outside the CDR3, taken from reference TRBV5-4 and TRBJ2-7): ETGVTQSPTHLIKTRGQQVTLRCSSQSGHNTVSWYQQALGQGPQFIFQYYREEENGRGNFPPRFSGLQFPNYSSELNVNALELDDSALYLCASSLTGGEQYFGPGTRLTVT.

The genes are TRBV27 and TRBJ2-1, with 9 positions matching TRBD2. Trimming took 10 bases from V and 2 from J; bases not matched to a gene: 3. In germline, CDR1 is MNHEY, CDR2 SMNVEV (reference sequence). The CDR3 totals 13 residues. The CDR3: CAISSGTYNEQFF. The CDR3 DNA sequence: TGTGCCATTTCTAGCGGGACCTACAATGAGCAGTTCTTC.